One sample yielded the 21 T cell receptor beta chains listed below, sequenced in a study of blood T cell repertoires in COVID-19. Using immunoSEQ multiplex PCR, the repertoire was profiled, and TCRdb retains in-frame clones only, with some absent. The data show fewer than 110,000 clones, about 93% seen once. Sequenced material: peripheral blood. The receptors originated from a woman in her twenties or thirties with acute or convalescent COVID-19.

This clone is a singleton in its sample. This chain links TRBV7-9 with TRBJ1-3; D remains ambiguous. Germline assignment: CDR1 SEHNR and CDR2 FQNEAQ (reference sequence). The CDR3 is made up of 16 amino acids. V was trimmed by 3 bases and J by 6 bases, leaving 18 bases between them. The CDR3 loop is CASSLPGREGPNTIYF. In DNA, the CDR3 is TGTGCCAGCAGCTTGCCCGGGAGAGAGGGTCCAAACACCATATATTTT.

CDR3 loop: CASSVVEGQVNTEAFF. For the CDR3, the DNA is TGTGCCAGCAGCGTAGTGGAGGGGCAGGTGAACACTGAAGCTTTCTTT. The chain employs TRBV9 and TRBJ1-1; D possibly corresponds to TRBD1 (5 bases). Trimming removed 0 bases at V and 0 bases at J, with 12 bases between. The CDR3 totals 16 residues. From germline, CDR1 is SGDLS and CDR2 YYNGEE.

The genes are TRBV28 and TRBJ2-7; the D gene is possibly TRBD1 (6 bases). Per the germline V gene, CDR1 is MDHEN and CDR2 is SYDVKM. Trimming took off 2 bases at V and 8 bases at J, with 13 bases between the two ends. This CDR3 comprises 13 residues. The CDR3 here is CASSLRYRAKQYF. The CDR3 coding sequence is TGTGCCAGCAGTTTAAGGTACAGGGCTAAGCAGTACTTC.

The CDR3 DNA is TGTGCCAGCAGCTCCCGAACGGGGGGTCTCACCTACAATGAGCAGTTCTTC. As protein: CASSSRTGGLTYNEQFF. The V gene is TRBV11-2, the J gene TRBJ2-1, with 7 bases aligning to TRBD2. This CDR3 spans 17 amino acids. CDR1 and CDR2 (germline): SGHAT, FQNNGV. J lost 2 bases, V lost 4 bases, and 11 bases had no gene match. The full variable domain, its missing parts supplied by reference TRBV11-2 and TRBJ2-1, is EAGVAQSPRYKIIEKRQSVAFWCNPISGHATLYWYQQILGQGPKLLIQFQNNGVVDDSQLPKDRFSAERLKGVDSTLKIQPAKLEDSAVYLCASSSRTGGLTYNEQFFGPGTRLTVL.

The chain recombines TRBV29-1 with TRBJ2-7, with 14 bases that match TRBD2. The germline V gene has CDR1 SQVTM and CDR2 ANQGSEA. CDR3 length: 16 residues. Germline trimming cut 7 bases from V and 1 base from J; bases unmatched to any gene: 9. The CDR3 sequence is CSAVGLAGAYSYEQYF. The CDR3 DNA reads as TGCAGCGCCGTGGGACTAGCGGGGGCCTATTCCTACGAGCAGTACTTC.

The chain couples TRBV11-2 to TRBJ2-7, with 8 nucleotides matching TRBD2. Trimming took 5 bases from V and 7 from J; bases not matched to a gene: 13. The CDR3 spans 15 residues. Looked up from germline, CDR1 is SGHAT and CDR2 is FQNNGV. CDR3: CASSTREGLGSEQYF. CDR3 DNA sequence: TGTGCCAGCAGCACAAGGGAGGGACTAGGTAGTGAGCAGTACTTC.

The CDR3 here is CASSLEDHSSYNEQFF. The CDR3, as DNA: TGTGCCAGCAGCTTAGAAGATCACAGCTCCTACAATGAGCAGTTCTTC. J is TRBJ2-1 and V is TRBV7-2; D remains ambiguous. Germline-derived CDR1 and CDR2 are SGHTA and FQGNSA. The V and J ends lost 1 base and 0 bases respectively, with 10 bases between them. The CDR3 covers 16 residues.

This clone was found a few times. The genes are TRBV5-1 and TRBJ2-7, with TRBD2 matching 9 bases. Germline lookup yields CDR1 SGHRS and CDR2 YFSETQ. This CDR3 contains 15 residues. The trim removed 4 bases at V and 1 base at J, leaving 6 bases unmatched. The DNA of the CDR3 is TGCGCCAGCAGCATTCTAGCGGGGTCATCCTACGAGCAGTACTTC. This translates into CASSILAGSSYEQYF.

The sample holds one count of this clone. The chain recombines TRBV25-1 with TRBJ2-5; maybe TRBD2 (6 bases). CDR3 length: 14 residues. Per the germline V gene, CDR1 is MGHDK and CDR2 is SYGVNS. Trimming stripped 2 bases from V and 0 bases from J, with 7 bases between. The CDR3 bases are TGTGCCAGCAGTGAAGGGGGGAACCAAGAGACCCAGTACTTC. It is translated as CASSEGGNQETQYF.

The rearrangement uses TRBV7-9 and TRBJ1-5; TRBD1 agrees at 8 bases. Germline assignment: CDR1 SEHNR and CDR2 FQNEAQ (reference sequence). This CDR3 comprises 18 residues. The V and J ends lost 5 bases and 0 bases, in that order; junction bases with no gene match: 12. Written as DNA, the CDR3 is TGTGCCAGCAGCCTTGACAGGGGCCACGATTATAGCAATCAGCCCCAGCATTTT. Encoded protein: CASSLDRGHDYSNQPQHF.

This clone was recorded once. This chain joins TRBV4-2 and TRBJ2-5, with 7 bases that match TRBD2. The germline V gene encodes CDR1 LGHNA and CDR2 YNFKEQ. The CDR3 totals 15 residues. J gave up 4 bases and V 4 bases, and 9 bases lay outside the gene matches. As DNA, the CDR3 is TGTGCCAGCAGCCCTCGGGACCGGGGGGTAGAGACCCAGTACTTC. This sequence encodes CASSPRDRGVETQYF.

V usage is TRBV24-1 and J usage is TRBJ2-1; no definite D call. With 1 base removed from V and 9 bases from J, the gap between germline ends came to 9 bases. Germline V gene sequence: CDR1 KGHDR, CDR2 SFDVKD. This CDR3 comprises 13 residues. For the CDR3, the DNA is TGTGCCACCAGTGATTTAAAGAACTTTGAGCAGTTCTTC. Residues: CATSDLKNFEQFF.

The CDR3 here is CASSSPGANTEAFF. CDR3 bases: TGCGCCAGCAGTTCCCCGGGAGCCAACACTGAAGCTTTCTTT. The V and J genes are TRBV10-1 and TRBJ1-1; D remains ambiguous. With 5 bases removed from V and 2 bases from J, the gap between germline ends came to 12 bases. Looked up from germline, CDR1 is WNHNN and CDR2 is SYGVQD (reference sequence). CDR3 size: 14 residues.

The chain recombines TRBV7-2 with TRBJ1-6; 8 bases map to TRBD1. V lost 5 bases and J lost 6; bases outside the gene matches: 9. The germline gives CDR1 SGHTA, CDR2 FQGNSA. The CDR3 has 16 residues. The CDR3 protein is CASSMGWTGFNSPLHF. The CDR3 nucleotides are TGTGCCAGCAGCATGGGTTGGACAGGGTTTAATTCACCCCTCCACTTT.

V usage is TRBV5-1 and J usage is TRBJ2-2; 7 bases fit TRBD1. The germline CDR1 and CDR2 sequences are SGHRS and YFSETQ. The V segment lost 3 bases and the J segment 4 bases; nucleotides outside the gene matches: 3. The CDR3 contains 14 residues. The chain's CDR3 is CASSWDSGTGELFF. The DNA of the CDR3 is TGCGCCAGCAGCTGGGACAGCGGCACCGGGGAGCTGTTTTTT.

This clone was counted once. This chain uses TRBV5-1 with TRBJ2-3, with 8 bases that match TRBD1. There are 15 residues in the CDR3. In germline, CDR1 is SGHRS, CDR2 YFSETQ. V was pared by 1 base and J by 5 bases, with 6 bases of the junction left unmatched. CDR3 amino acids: CASSLWTGKEDTQYF. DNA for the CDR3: TGCGCCAGCAGCTTGTGGACAGGGAAGGAAGATACGCAGTATTTT.

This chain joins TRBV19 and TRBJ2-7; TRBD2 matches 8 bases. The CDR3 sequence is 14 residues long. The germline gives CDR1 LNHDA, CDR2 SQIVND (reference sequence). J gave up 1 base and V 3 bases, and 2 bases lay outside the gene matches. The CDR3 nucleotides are TGTGCCAGTAGTATTACTAGCGGTTCCTACGAGCAGTACTTC. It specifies CASSITSGSYEQYF.

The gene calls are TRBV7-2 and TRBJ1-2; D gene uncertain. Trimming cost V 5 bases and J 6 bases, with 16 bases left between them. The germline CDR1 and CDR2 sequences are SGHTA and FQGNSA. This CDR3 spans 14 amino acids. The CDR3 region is CASSLIVSRDGYTF. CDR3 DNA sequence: TGTGCCAGCAGCCTGATAGTGTCCCGGGATGGCTACACCTTC.

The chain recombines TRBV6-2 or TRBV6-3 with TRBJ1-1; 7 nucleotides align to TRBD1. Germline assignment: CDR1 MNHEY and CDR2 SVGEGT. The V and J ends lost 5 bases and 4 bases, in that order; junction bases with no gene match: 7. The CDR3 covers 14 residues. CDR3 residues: CASSLSGGVTEAFF. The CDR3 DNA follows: TGTGCCAGCAGTCTATCAGGGGGTGTCACTGAAGCTTTCTTT.

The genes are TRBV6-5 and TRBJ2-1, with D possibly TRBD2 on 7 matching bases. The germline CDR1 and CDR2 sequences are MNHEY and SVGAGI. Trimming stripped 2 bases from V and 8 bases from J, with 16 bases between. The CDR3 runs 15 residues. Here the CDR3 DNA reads TGTGCCAGCAGTTACGGTGGGGGGGCGCGTCATGAGCAGTTCTTC. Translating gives CASSYGGGARHEQFF.

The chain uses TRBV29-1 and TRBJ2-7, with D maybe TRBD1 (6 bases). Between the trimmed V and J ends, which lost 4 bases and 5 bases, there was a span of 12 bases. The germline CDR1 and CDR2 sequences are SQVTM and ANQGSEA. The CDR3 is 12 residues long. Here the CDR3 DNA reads TGCAGCGTTGTCCCCAGGGGACACGAGCAGTACTTC. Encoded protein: CSVVPRGHEQYF.